This is a list of T cell receptor beta chains from one sample in a study of CD8 T cells in Susac syndrome. Using its own MiXCR run on the immunoSEQ multiplex PCR reads, TCRdb lists one record per CDR3 protein. This table holds 150,000 to 200,000 distinct CDR3 sequences, about 94% found once. Sequencing used CD4+ T cells from PBMCs. Source of these receptors: a human donor in good health. The CDR3 runs from the conserved cysteine through the conserved F or W. The D gene is left open where the match is weak. The size entry is marked missing in some rows and otherwise reads once, few, many or a size class.

>TRBV7-9|.|.|TRBJ1-6
TGTGCCAGCAGTCATGGGGATTCAGGAGGATCACCCCTCCACTTT
CASSHGDSGGSPLHF
>TRBV7-2|.|.|TRBJ2-3
TGTGCCAGCAGCTTAGCCTGGGAGGTAGGAACGCAGTATTTT
CASSLAWEVGTQYF
>TRBV3-1|.|.|TRBJ2-7
TGTGCCAGCAGCCATAGGGCAGGACTATCCTACGAGCAGTACTTC
CASSHRAGLSYEQYF
>TRBV30|.|.|TRBJ1-2
TGTGCCTGGAGGGTGTTCATGAGACGGTACACCTTC
CAWRVFMRRYTF
>TRBV7-8|TRBD1|.|TRBJ2-4
TGTGCCAGCAGCTTAGGGACAGGGGCCAAAAACATTCAGTACTTC
CASSLGTGAKNIQYF
>TRBV12-5|.|.|TRBJ2-1
TGTGCTAGTGGTCTACAACTGGCCCTGGGGAATGAGCAGTTCTTC
CASGLQLALGNEQFF
>TRBV18|.|few|TRBJ2-5
TGTGCCAGCTCCCTGGGGAGGCGAGAGACCCAGTACTTC
CASSLGRRETQYF
>TRBV7-2|.|.|TRBJ2-7
TGTGCCAGCAGCTTATATGCTGCGGGGTGGGAGCAGTACTTC
CASSLYAAGWEQYF
>TRBV20-1|.|.|TRBJ2-3
TGCAGTGCTAGCGACCCCCAGACTTGGGGCCGGGAAGATACGCAGTATTTT
CSASDPQTWGREDTQYF
>TRBV20-1|TRBD2|once|TRBJ2-7
TGCAGTGCCCCTGTAGCGGGGGCTCGGGACGAGCAGTACTTC
CSAPVAGARDEQYF
>TRBV7-7|.|.|TRBJ1-5
TGTGCCAGCAGCTTAGGTGAGAATCAGCCCCAGCATTTT
CASSLGENQPQHF
>TRBV3-1|.|.|TRBJ2-5
TGTGCCAGTCTATACTCAGGACAAGAGGCCCAGTACTTC
CASLYSGQEAQYF
>TRBV18|.|.|TRBJ2-2
TGTGCCAGCTCCCTCGGGACGACTGGGTACGCCGGGGAGCTGTTTTTT
CASSLGTTGYAGELFF
>TRBV15|.|.|TRBJ2-5
TGTGCCACCAAAGGAGGAGAGACCCAGTACTTC
CATKGGETQYF
>TRBV3-1|TRBD2|.|TRBJ2-2
TGTGCCAGCAGCCTCGTTGGACTAGCGGCCGGGGAGCTGTTTTTT
CASSLVGLAAGELFF
>TRBV3-1|.|.|TRBJ1-2
TGTGCCAGCAGCCAGCGACAGTCGGGCTACACCTTC
CASSQRQSGYTF
>TRBV4-2|.|.|TRBJ2-3
TGTGCCAGCAGCCAAGATCTTGGCGGGGACACAGATACGCAGTATTTT
CASSQDLGGDTDTQYF
>TRBV20-1|.|.|TRBJ1-5
TGCAGTGCTAGAAGGTCGTCCGGGTGGGATCAGCCCCAGCATTTT
CSARRSSGWDQPQHF
>TRBV7-2|.|once|TRBJ2-3
TGTGCCAGCAGCTTATCTTTGCGGGTTCAGCAGTATTTT
CASSLSLRVQQYF
>TRBV7-9|TRBD2|.|TRBJ2-7
TGTGCCAGCAGTCCCGGGACTAGCGTCTACGAGCAGTACTTC
CASSPGTSVYEQYF